Detailed here is one TCR beta chain. This specimen comes from a study of OX40 agonist ivuxolimab in advanced cancers. Study in general: The patients received ivuxolimab by intravenous route every 2 weeks at 0.01 to 10 mg/kg. Enrollees could have had prior anti-PD-1, anti-PD-L1 or anti-CTLA-4 therapy, which roughly 40% had received. Of the patients, three showed partial responses, one with hepatocellular carcinoma and two with cutaneous melanoma.

TCRdb's copy holds only in-frame clones and misses some; the assay was immunoSEQ multiplex PCR. The repertoire holds more than 4,500 clones, with roughly 67% as singletons. The CDR3 has 15 residues. Germline-derived CDR1 and CDR2 are MNHNS and SASEGT. Trimming left V 5 bases short and J 4 bases short, with 15 bases between. No patient had autoimmune disease or received systemic immunosuppression. This TCR was recovered from an adult with an advanced solid tumor such as melanoma, head and neck, liver or kidney cancer. The sequencing used CD4+ or CD8+ T cells sorted from blood, collected in a trial of the OX40 agonist ivuxolimab. The chain combines TRBV6-1 with TRBJ1-3; no reliable D call. The CDR3 sequence is CASSPSLAVGNTIYF. DNA for the CDR3: TGTGCCAGCAGTCCTAGCTTAGCAGTCGGAAACACCATATATTTT.